Listed here are 22 T cell receptor beta chains from one sample, sequenced in a study of blood T cells in healthy people across ages. With a J-beta primer mix and a sample-barcoded 5' primer, a second PCR ran about 7 to 11 cycles. TCRdb re-analysed the 5' RACE reads in MiXCR, keeping a single row per CDR3 protein. The table lists some 1.5 million distinct CDR3 sequences, roughly 43% of them singletons. The sequencing sample was made of blood. These receptors were collected from a woman aged 18-29 years in good health.

This chain links TRBV20-1 with TRBJ2-3; 9 nucleotides match TRBD2. CDR1 and CDR2 from the germline V gene are DFQATT and SNEGSKA (reference sequence). The CDR3 extends over 14 amino acids. The V segment lost 5 bases and the J segment 4 bases; nucleotides outside the gene matches: 7. CDR3 bases: TGCAGTGCTGACGCGGGACTAGCTCCAGATACGCAGTATTTT. It encodes CSADAGLAPDTQYF.

This CDR3 reads CSARDRTEEAFF. In DNA form, the CDR3 reads TGCAGTGCTAGAGATCGTACAGAGGAAGCTTTCTTT. The chain has TRBV20-1 and TRBJ1-1; D is unclear. Trimming removed 0 bases from V and 8 bases from J, with 10 bases in between. This CDR3 region has 12 residues. Germline CDR1 is DFQATT and CDR2 is SNEGSKA (reference sequence).

This chain connects TRBV11-2 to TRBJ1-1, with D possibly TRBD1 on 5 matching bases. The germline V gene has CDR1 SGHAT and CDR2 FQNNGV. Trimming took 3 bases from V and 0 from J, leaving 11 bases between them. This CDR3 has 15 residues. The DNA of the CDR3 is TGTGCCAGCAGCTTTCAGACAGCAATGAACACTGAAGCTTTCTTT. This sequence encodes CASSFQTAMNTEAFF.

CDR3 in DNA: TGTGCCAGCAGCTTCCTGGCTAGCGGGAGGACAGATACGCAGTATTTT. Translated, it gives CASSFLASGRTDTQYF. The chain combines TRBV7-2 with TRBJ2-3; 11 nucleotides line up with TRBD2. Germline V gives CDR1 SGHTA, CDR2 FQGNSA. The J segment lost 3 bases and the V segment lost 3 bases, leaving 5 bases of the junction unmatched. CDR3 size: 16 residues.

The chain recombines TRBV2 with TRBJ1-1; 11 nucleotides match TRBD1. V lost 7 bases and J lost 6; bases outside the gene matches: 13. This CDR3 comprises 16 residues. Germline V gene sequence: CDR1 SNHLY, CDR2 FYNNEI. The DNA for the CDR3 is TGTGCCAGCACCCCGAGGACAGGGGGCGCGTGGGCTGAAGCTTTCTTT. As protein: CASTPRTGGAWAEAFF.

The chain carries TRBV20-1 and TRBJ2-4; D possibly corresponds to TRBD1 (5 bases). This CDR3 has 15 residues. Trimming stripped 0 bases from V and 0 bases from J, with 9 bases between. The germline gives CDR1 DFQATT, CDR2 SNEGSKA (reference sequence). The CDR3 nucleotides read TGCAGTGCTAGAGATGGGGCCCTAGCCAAAAACATTCAGTACTTC. Its translation: CSARDGALAKNIQYF.

This sequence joins TRBV11-2 and TRBJ1-1; the D gene is possibly TRBD1 (6 bases). The V gene lost 3 bases and the J gene lost 5 bases, with 13 bases spanning the gap. There are 14 residues in the CDR3. Per germline, CDR1 SGHAT and CDR2 FQNNGV. CDR3 residues: CASSLTGRGTEAFF. DNA for the CDR3: TGTGCCAGCAGCTTGACAGGTAGGGGAACTGAAGCTTTCTTT. Variable domain in full (rest from reference TRBV11-2 and TRBJ1-1): EAGVAQSPRYKIIEKRQSVAFWCNPISGHATLYWYQQILGQGPKLLIQFQNNGVVDDSQLPKDRFSAERLKGVDSTLKIQPAKLEDSAVYLCASSLTGRGTEAFFGQGTRLTVV.

This clonotype was seen a handful of times. The V gene is TRBV12-3 or TRBV12-4, the J gene TRBJ2-3, with D hard to call. V was pared by 5 bases and J by 6 bases, with 12 bases between. This CDR3 comprises 13 residues. The DNA of the CDR3 is TGTGCCAGCAGTCCCCCGAACGGGGATACGCAGTATTTT. Its translation is CASSPPNGDTQYF.

The chain uses TRBV3-1 and TRBJ2-5; 8 bases align to TRBD2. The V gene end was trimmed by 0 bases and the J gene end by 11 bases; junction bases not matched to a gene: 11. The CDR3 has 15 residues. Per germline, CDR1 LGHDT and CDR2 YNNKEL (reference sequence). The CDR3 DNA is TGTGCCAGCAGCCAAGATGGGACTAGTCCCGATGAGCAGTACTTC. This translates into CASSQDGTSPDEQYF.

This chain uses TRBV7-8 with TRBJ2-2; D may match TRBD1 or TRBD2 (6 bases each). The CDR3 runs to 15 residues. V dropped 5 bases and J dropped 4 bases, with 14 bases sitting between them. Germline V gene lookup returns CDR1 SGHVS and CDR2 FQNEAQ. The CDR3 loop reads CASSLGGLATGELFF. CDR3 DNA: TGTGCCAGCAGCCTCGGGGGCCTCGCCACCGGGGAGCTGTTTTTT.

In its sample, this clonotype was seen a few times. J is TRBJ2-3 and V is TRBV3-1, with 7 bases matching TRBD1. The CDR3 runs 15 residues. Germline CDR1 and CDR2: LGHDT and YNNKEL (reference sequence). Trimming cost V 5 bases and J 2 bases; bases outside gene matches: 7. The CDR3 sequence: CASSTGTALTDTQYF. The CDR3 DNA follows: TGTGCCAGCAGCACCGGGACAGCCCTCACAGATACGCAGTATTTT.

The CDR3 DNA reads as TGTGCCACCAGTGGCGCCAAAGCCAGCGATTACAATGAGCAGTTCTTC. The encoded protein is CATSGAKASDYNEQFF. The chain recombines TRBV24-1 with TRBJ2-1; no clear D gene. Germline CDR1 and CDR2: KGHDR and SFDVKD. The length of the CDR3 is 16 residues. The V gene lost 5 bases and the J gene lost 4 bases, with 17 bases spanning the gap.

This chain uses TRBV5-1 with TRBJ1-1; a weak D match, TRBD1 (6 bases). This CDR3 is built from 15 residues. Trimming cost V 4 bases and J 3 bases, with 16 bases left between them. Germline-derived CDR1 and CDR2 are SGHRS and YFSETQ. This CDR3 reads CASSAKGGSDTEAFF. Written as DNA, the CDR3 is TGCGCCAGCAGCGCTAAAGGGGGATCGGACACTGAAGCTTTCTTT.

This clonotype has just a few counts. V usage is TRBV20-1 and J usage is TRBJ2-3; 7 bases match TRBD1. The CDR3 has 14 amino acids. Germline CDR1 and CDR2: DFQATT and SNEGSKA (reference sequence). Losses at the gene ends were 0 bases for V and 1 base for J; bases not matched to a gene: 1. CDR3 amino acids: CSARDGQGTDTQYF. The CDR3 nucleotides read TGCAGTGCTAGAGATGGACAGGGCACAGATACGCAGTATTTT.

The chain recombines TRBV24-1 with TRBJ2-3; 7 bases align to TRBD1. Germline loops: CDR1 KGHDR, CDR2 SFDVKD. The CDR3 is made up of 15 amino acids. The junction had 5 bases not matched to a gene; V was cut back by 2 bases and J by 4 bases. The CDR3 bases are TGTGCCACCAGTGATTCCCGGGACAGCCCAGATACGCAGTATTTT. It is translated as CATSDSRDSPDTQYF.

V usage is TRBV9 and J usage is TRBJ2-7; TRBD1 or TRBD2 may be the D gene (5 bases each). CDR1 SGDLS and CDR2 YYNGEE come from the germline V gene. The CDR3 sequence is 14 residues long. The germline V and J ends were trimmed by 6 bases and 2 bases, with 15 bases remaining between them. The CDR3 DNA follows: TGTGCCAGCAACCCACGGGGCCTCGCCTACGAGCAGTACTTC. This encodes CASNPRGLAYEQYF. Looking up the rest from reference TRBV9 and TRBJ2-7 gives the full variable domain: DSGVTQTPKHLITATGQRVTLRCSPRSGDLSVYWYQQSLDQGLQFLIQYYNGEERAKGNILERFSAQQFPDLHSELNLSSLELGDSALYFCASNPRGLAYEQYFGPGTRLTVT.

CDR3 DNA sequence: TGTGCCAGCAGTTTACGGGGCCTTGGGGGAAACACCATATATTTT. This translates into CASSLRGLGGNTIYF. The V gene is TRBV12-3 or TRBV12-4, the J gene TRBJ1-3; D is perhaps TRBD1 (5 bases). Between the trimmed V and J ends, which lost 2 bases and 4 bases, there was a span of 12 bases. This CDR3 is built from 15 residues.

In its sample, this clonotype was seen a few times. The chain uses TRBV12-3 or TRBV12-4 and TRBJ1-1; D is perhaps TRBD1 (6 bases). This CDR3 comprises 12 residues. With 3 bases removed from V and 10 bases from J, the gap between germline ends came to 12 bases. CDR3 region: CASSLVAGAAFF. The CDR3 coding sequence is TGTGCCAGCAGTTTGGTCGCAGGGGCAGCTTTCTTT.

The gene calls are TRBV9 and TRBJ2-2; the D gene is possibly TRBD2 (7 bases). This CDR3 is 20 amino acids long. CDR1 and CDR2 from the germline V gene are SGDLS and YYNGEE. V shed 3 bases and J shed 1 base, with 25 bases lying between them. The CDR3 DNA sequence: TGTGCCAGCAGCGCTCCAGACAGGCGGGGAGGGGGTGAGAACACCGGGGAGCTGTTTTTT. It yields the protein CASSAPDRRGGGENTGELFF.

The chain recombines TRBV12-3 or TRBV12-4 with TRBJ2-7; 14 bases match TRBD2. The CDR3 length is 15 residues. V was clipped by 1 base and J by 12 bases; unmatched bases: 8. This CDR3 reads CASSLGGLAGVGPYF. Written as DNA, the CDR3 is TGTGCCAGCAGTTTAGGGGGACTAGCGGGAGTAGGGCCGTACTTC.

The chain employs TRBV12-3 or TRBV12-4 and TRBJ2-7; D uncertain. The assigned J gene may be wrong: the sequence end matches TRBJ2-4 better. This CDR3 spans 15 amino acids. The CDR3 here is CASSTTNMGKNIQYF. The DNA of the CDR3 is TGTGCCAGCAGCACGACAAATATGGGCAAAAACATTCAGTACTTC.

This clonotype was recorded a few times. V is TRBV7-9 and J is TRBJ1-2; D may be TRBD1 (5 bases). V was shortened by 0 bases and J by 7 bases, with 12 bases between the two germline ends. There are 14 residues in the CDR3. Germline assignment: CDR1 SEHNR and CDR2 FQNEAQ (reference sequence). The CDR3 sequence: CASSLAGAPGGYTF. The CDR3 DNA follows: TGTGCCAGCAGCTTAGCTGGGGCCCCCGGTGGCTACACCTTC.